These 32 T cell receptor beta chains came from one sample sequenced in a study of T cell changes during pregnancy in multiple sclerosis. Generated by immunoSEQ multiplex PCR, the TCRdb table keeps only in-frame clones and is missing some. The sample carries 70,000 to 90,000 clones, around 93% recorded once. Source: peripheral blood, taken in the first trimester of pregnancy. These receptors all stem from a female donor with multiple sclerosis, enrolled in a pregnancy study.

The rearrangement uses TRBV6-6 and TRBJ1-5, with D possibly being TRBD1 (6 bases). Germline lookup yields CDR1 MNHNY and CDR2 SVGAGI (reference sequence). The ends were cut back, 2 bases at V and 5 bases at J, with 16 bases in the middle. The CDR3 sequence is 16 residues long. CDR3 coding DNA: TGTGCCAGCAGTTACGGGAGGGGGGGCGAATATCAGCCCCAGCATTTT. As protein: CASSYGRGGEYQPQHF.

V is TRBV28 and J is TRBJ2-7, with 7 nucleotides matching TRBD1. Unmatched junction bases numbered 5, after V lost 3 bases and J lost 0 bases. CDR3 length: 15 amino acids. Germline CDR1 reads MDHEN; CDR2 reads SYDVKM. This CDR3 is CASSFPGQYSYEQYF. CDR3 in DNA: TGTGCCAGCAGTTTCCCGGGACAGTACTCCTACGAGCAGTACTTC.

Here the CDR3 reads CASSRDSGNTIYF. The CDR3, as DNA: TGTGCCAGCAGTCGGGACAGCGGAAACACCATATATTTT. The gene calls are TRBV2 and TRBJ1-3; 7 bases are a match to TRBD1. The junction had 2 bases not matched to a gene; V was cut back by 5 bases and J by 4 bases. CDR1 is SNHLY and CDR2 is FYNNEI in the germline V gene. The CDR3 spans 13 residues.

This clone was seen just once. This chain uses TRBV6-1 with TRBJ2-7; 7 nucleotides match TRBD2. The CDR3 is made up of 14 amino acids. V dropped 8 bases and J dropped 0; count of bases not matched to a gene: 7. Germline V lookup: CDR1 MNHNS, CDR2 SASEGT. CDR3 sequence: CASRKRDYSYEQYF. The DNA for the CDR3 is TGTGCCAGCCGAAAAAGGGACTACTCCTACGAGCAGTACTTC.

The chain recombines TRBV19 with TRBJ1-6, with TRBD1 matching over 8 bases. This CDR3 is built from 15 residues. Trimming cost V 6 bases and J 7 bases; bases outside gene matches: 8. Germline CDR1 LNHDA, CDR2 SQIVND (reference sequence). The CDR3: CASRHRDRLNSPLHF. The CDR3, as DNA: TGTGCCAGTAGGCACCGGGACAGGCTAAATTCACCCCTCCACTTT.

CDR3 residues: CASKTSGRAQETQYF. The CDR3 nucleotides read TGCGCCAGCAAGACTAGCGGGAGGGCCCAAGAGACCCAGTACTTC. The chain carries TRBV5-1 and TRBJ2-5, with 14 bases that match TRBD2. This CDR3 region has 15 residues. Germline loops: CDR1 SGHRS, CDR2 YFSETQ. V shed 6 bases, J shed 1 base, and the junction held 2 bases outside the gene matches.

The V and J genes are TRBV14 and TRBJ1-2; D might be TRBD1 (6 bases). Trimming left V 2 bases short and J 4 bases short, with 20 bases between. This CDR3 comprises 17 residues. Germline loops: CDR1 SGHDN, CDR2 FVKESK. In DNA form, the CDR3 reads TGTGCCAGCAGCCAAATTTCGGGGGGCCCCGGTGTCTATGGCTACACCTTC. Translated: CASSQISGGPGVYGYTF.

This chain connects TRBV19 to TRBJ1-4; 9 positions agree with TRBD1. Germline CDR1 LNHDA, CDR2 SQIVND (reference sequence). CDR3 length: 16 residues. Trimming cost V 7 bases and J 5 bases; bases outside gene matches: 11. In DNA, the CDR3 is TGTGCCAGTACTAAGGGCGGGACAGGGATGAATGAAAAACTGTTTTTT. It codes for CASTKGGTGMNEKLFF.

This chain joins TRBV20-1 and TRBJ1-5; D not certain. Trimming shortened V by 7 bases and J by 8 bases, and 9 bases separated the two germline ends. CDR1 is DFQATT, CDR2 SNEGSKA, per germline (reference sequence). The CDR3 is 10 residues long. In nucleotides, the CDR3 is TGCAGTGTCGCTGAGGAGCCCCAGCATTTT. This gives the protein CSVAEEPQHF.

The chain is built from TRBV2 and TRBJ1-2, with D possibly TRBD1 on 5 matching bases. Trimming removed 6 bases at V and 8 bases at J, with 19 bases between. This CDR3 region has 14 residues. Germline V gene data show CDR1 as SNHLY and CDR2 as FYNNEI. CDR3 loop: CASRRPGQGWGYTF. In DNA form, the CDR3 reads TGTGCCAGCAGAAGACCCGGGCAGGGTTGGGGCTACACCTTC.

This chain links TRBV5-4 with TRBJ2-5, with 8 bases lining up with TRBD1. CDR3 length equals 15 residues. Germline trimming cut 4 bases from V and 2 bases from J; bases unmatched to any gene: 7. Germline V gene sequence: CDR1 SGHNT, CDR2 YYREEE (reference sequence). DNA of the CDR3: TGTGCCAGCAGCCCCGGACAGGGAGGTCAAGAGACCCAGTACTTC. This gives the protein CASSPGQGGQETQYF.

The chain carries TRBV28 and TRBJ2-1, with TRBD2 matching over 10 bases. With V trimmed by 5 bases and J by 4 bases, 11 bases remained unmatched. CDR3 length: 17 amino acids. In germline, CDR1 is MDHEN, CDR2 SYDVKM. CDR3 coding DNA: TGTGCCAGCAGTCCCTACGAAGGACTAGCGGCTTACAATGAGCAGTTCTTC. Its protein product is CASSPYEGLAAYNEQFF.

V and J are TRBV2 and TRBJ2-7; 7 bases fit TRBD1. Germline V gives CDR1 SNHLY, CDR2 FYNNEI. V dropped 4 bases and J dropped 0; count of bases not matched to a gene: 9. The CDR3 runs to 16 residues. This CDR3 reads CASSASTGEPSYEQYF. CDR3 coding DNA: TGTGCCAGCAGTGCTTCTACAGGGGAGCCCTCCTACGAGCAGTACTTC. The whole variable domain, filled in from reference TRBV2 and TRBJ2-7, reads EPEVTQTPSHQVTQMGQEVILRCVPISNHLYFYWYRQILGQKVEFLVSFYNNEISEKSEIFDDQFSVERPDGSNFTLKIRSTKLEDSAMYFCASSASTGEPSYEQYFGPGTRLTVT.

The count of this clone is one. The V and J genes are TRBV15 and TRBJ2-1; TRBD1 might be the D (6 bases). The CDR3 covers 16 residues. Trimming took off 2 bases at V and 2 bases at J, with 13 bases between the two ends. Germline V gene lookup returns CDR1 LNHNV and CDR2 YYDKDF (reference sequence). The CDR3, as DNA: TGTGCCACCAGCAGATCCGGGACATTACCCTACAATGAGCAGTTCTTC. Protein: CATSRSGTLPYNEQFF.

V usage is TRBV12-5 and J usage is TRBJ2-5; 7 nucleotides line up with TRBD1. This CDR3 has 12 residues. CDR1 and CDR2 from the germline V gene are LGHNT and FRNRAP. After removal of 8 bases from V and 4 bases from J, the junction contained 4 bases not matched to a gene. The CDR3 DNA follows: TGTGCTAGTCAGGGGGTGGGAGAGACCCAGTACTTC. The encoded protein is CASQGVGETQYF.

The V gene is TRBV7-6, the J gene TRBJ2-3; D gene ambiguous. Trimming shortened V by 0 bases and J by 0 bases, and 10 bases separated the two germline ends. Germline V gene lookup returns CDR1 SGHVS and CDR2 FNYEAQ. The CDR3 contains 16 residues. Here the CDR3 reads CASSLAPTSSTDTQYF. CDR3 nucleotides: TGTGCCAGCAGCTTAGCGCCCACTTCTAGCACAGATACGCAGTATTTT.

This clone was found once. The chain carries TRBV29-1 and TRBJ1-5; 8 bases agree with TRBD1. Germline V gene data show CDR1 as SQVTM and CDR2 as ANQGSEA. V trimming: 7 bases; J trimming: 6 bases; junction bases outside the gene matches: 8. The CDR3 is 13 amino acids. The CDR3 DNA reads TGCAGCGCTGGACAGGGATTAGGTCAGCCCCAGCATTTT. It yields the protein CSAGQGLGQPQHF.

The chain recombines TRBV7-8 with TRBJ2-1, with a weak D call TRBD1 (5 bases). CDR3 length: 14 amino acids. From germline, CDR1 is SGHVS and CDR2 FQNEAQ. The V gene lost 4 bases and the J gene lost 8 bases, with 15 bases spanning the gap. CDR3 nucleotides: TGTGCCAGCAGCTCAAGACAGCCTAAGGATGAGCAGTTCTTC. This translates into CASSSRQPKDEQFF.

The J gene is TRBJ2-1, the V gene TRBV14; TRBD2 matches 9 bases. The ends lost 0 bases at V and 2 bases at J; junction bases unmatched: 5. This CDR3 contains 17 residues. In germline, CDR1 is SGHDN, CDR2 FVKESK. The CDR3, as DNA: TGTGCCAGCAGCCAAGATAATCGCGGGAGGGCCTACAATGAGCAGTTCTTC. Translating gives CASSQDNRGRAYNEQFF.

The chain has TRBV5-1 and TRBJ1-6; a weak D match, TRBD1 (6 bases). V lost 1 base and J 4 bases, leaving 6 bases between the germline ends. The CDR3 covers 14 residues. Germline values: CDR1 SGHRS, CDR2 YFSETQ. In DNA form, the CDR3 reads TGCGCCAGCAGCTTGCAGGGGTATAATTCACCCCTCCACTTT. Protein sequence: CASSLQGYNSPLHF.

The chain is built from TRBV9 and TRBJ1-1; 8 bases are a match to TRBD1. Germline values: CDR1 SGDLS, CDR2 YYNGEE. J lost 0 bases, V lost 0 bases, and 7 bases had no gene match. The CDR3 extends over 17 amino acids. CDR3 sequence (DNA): TGTGCCAGCAGCGTAGTACAGGGGGGAGCCTTGAACACTGAAGCTTTCTTT. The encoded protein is CASSVVQGGALNTEAFF.

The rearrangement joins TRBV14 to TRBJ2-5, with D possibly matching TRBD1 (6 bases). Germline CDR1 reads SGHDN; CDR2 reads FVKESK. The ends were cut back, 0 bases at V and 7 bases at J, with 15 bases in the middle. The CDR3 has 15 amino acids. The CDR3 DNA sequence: TGTGCCAGCAGCCAAGAATGGGGGCCCAAAGGGACCCAGTACTTC. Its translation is CASSQEWGPKGTQYF. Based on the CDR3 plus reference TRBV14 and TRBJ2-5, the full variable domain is EAGVTQFPSHSVIEKGQTVTLRCDPISGHDNLYWYRRVMGKEIKFLLHFVKESKQDESGMPNNRFLAERTGGTYSTLKVQPAELEDSGVYFCASSQEWGPKGTQYFGPGTRLLVL.

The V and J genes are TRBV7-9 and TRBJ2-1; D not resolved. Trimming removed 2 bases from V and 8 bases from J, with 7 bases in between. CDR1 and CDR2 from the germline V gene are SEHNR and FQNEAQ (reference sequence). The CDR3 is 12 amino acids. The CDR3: CASSLWADEQFF. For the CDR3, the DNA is TGTGCCAGCAGCTTATGGGCTGATGAGCAGTTCTTC.

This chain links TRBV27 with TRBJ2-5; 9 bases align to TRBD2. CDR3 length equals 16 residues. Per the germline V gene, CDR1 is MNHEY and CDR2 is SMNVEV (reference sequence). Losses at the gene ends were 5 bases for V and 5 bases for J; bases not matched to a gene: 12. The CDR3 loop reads CASSPGTSPIGETQYF. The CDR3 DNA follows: TGTGCCAGCAGTCCAGGGACTAGCCCCATAGGGGAGACCCAGTACTTC.

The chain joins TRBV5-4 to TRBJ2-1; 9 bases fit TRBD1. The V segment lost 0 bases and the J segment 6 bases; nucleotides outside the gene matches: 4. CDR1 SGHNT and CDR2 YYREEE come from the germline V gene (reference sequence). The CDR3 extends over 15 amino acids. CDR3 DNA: TGTGCCAGCAGCTTGGGGGGACAGGGAGTCAATGAGCAGTTCTTC. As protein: CASSLGGQGVNEQFF.

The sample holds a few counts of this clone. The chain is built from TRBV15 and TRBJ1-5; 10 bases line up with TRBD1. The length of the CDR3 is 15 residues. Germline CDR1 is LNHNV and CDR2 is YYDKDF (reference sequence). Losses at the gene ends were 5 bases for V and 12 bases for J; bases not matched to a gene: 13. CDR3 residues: CATSVRDRGFERQHF. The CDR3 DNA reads TGTGCCACCAGCGTCCGGGACAGGGGCTTCGAACGCCAGCATTTT.

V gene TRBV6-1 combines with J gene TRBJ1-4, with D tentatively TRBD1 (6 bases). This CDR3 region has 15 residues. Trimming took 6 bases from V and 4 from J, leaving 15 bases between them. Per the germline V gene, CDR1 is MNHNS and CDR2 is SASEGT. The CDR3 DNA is TGTGCCAGCAGCGGGACACCGCCACGTAATGAAAAACTGTTTTTT. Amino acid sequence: CASSGTPPRNEKLFF.

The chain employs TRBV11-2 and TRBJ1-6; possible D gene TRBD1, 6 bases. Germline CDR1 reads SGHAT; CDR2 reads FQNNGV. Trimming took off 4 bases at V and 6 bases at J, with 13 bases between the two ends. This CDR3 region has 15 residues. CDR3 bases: TGTGCCAGCAGCTCGTCGACAGGCCCTAATTCACCCCTCCACTTT. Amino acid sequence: CASSSSTGPNSPLHF.

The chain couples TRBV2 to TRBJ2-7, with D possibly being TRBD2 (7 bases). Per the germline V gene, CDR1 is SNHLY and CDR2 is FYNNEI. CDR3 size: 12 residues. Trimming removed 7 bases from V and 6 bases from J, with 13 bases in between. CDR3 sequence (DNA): TGTGCCAGCATGGCGGGGGCAAGCGAGCAGTACTTC. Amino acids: CASMAGASEQYF.

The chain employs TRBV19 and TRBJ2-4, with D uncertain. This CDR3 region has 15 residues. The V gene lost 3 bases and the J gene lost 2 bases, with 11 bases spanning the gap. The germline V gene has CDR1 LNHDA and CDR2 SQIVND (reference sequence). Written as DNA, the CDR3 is TGTGCCAGTAGTATCCTCCCCAGAACCAAAAACATTCAGTACTTC. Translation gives CASSILPRTKNIQYF.

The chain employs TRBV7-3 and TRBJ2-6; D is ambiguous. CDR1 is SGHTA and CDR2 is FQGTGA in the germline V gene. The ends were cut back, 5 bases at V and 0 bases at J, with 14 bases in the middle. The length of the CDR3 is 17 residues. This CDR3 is CASSQFERISGANVLTF. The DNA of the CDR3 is TGTGCCAGCAGCCAATTCGAGAGGATCTCTGGGGCCAACGTCCTGACTTTC.

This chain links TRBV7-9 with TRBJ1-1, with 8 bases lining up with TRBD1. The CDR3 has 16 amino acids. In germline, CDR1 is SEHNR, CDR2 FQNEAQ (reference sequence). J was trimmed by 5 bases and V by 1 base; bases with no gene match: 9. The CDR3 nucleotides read TGTGCCAGCAGCTTAGTACTGTCGGGACAGGAGACTGAAGCTTTCTTT. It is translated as CASSLVLSGQETEAFF.